This T cell receptor (beta chain) was recorded in a study of blood T cells in healthy people across ages. Study outcomes and limitations: Per million T cells, TCR beta diversity dropped roughly linearly as age increased.

To note about this clonotype: Its specificity is not known.

Sample-barcoded 5' priming and a J-beta primer mix drove a second PCR of about 7 to 12 cycles. TCRdb passed the 5' RACE reads through MiXCR, listing each CDR3 protein once. This sample has hundreds of thousands of distinct CDR3 sequences, with 35% to 45% found just once. Trimming left V 3 bases short and J 8 bases short, with 13 bases between. The CDR3 extends over 13 amino acids. Germline lookup yields CDR1 KGHSH and CDR2 LQKENI. PBMCs numbering at least 6 million were isolated per sample. Sequencing used blood. The TCR comes from a woman aged 60-75 years in good health. The chain employs TRBV18 and TRBJ1-2, with no clear D. CDR3 in DNA: TGTGCCAGCTCACCTACAAGGGTTCGGGGCTACACCTTC. Encoded protein: CASSPTRVRGYTF. Together with reference TRBV18 and TRBJ1-2, the CDR3 gives the full variable domain: NAGVMQNPRHLVRRRGQEARLRCSPMKGHSHVYWYRQLPEEGLKFMVYLQKENIIDESGMPKERFSAEFPKEGPSILRIQQVVRGDSAAYFCASSPTRVRGYTFGSGTRLTVV.